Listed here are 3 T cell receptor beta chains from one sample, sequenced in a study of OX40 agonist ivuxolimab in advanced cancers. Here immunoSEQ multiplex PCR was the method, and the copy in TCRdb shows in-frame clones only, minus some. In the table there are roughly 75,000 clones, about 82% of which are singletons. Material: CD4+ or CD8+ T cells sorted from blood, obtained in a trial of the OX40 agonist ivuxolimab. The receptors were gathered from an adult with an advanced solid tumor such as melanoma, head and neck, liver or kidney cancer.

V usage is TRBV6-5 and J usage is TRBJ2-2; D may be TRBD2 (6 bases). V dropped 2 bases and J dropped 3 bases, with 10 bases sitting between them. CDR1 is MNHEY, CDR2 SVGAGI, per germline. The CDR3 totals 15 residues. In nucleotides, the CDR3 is TGTGCCAGCAGTTACGGAGGGTATGACACCGGGGAGCTGTTTTTT. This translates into CASSYGGYDTGELFF.

CDR3 in amino acids: CASSLNPPAFF. The CDR3, as DNA: TGTGCCAGCAGCTTAAATCCTCCGGCTTTCTTT. The chain carries TRBV7-9 and TRBJ1-1; D is uncertain. CDR3 length: 11 residues. V lost 2 bases to trimming and J lost 11 bases, with 9 bases between them. Per germline, CDR1 SEHNR and CDR2 FQNEAQ (reference sequence).

CDR3 DNA sequence: TGTGCCAGCAGGAGAGGGGCAGCACCTACGAGTGAGTACTTC. Translated: CASRRGAAPTSEYF. V gene TRBV5-6 combines with J gene TRBJ2-7, with D perhaps TRBD1 or TRBD2 (5 bases each). The germline CDR1 and CDR2 sequences are SGHDT and YYEEEE. V lost 5 bases and J lost 11, with 23 bases in between. This CDR3 has 14 residues. Drawing the rest from reference TRBV5-6 and TRBJ2-7, the complete variable domain is DAGVTQSPTHLIKTRGQQVTLRCSPKSGHDTVSWYQQALGQGPQFIFQYYEEEERQRGNFPDRFSGHQFPNYSSELNVNALLLGDSALYLCASRRGAAPTSEYFGPGTRLTVT.